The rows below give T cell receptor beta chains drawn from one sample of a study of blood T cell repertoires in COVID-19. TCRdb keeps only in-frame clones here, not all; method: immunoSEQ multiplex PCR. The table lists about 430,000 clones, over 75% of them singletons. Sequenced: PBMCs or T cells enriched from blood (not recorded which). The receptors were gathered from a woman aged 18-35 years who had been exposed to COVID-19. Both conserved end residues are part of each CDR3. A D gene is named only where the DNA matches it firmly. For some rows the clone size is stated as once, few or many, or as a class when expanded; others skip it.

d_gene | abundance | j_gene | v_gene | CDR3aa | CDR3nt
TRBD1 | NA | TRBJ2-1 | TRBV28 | CASSPLPTGQGYNEQFF | TGTGCCAGCAGTCCCCTACCCACGGGACAGGGGTACAATGAGCAGTTCTTC
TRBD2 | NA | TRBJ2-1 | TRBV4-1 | CASSPWGLAAGNEQFF | TGCGCCAGCAGCCCCTGGGGACTAGCGGCAGGCAATGAGCAGTTCTTC
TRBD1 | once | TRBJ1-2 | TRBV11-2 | CASSSRTGTYDYGYTF | TGTGCCAGCAGCTCGAGGACAGGAACGTACGACTATGGCTACACCTTC
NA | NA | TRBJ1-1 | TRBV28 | CASSLGPREAFF | TGTGCCAGCAGTTTGGGCCCAAGGGAAGCTTTCTTT
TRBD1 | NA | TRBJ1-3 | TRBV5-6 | CASSPGQDLVNTIYF | TGTGCCAGCAGCCCGGGACAGGACTTAGTAAACACCATATATTTT
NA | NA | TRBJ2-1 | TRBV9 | CASSVDSGPYNEQFF | TGTGCCAGCAGCGTTGACAGTGGACCCTACAATGAGCAGTTCTTC
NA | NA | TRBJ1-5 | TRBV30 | CAWRGGSNQPQHF | TGTGCCTGGAGGGGGGGGAGCAATCAGCCCCAGCATTTT
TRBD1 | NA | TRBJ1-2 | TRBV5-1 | CASSLASIDRGQGYTF | TGCGCCAGCAGCTTGGCATCCATAGACAGGGGGCAAGGCTACACCTTC
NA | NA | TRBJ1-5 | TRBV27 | CASSLGVDQPQHF | TGTGCCAGCAGTTTGGGAGTCGATCAGCCCCAGCATTTT
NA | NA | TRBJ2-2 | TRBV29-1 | CSVEEGADTGELFF | TGCAGCGTCGAGGAGGGGGCGGACACCGGGGAGCTGTTTTTT
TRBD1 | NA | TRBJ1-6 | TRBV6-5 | CASRGQGYNSPLHF | TGTGCCAGCAGAGGACAGGGTTATAATTCACCCCTCCACTTT